The TCR beta chain described here comes from a study of T cell responses to AZD1222 COVID-19 vaccine. For the study at large: Pooled samples include second doses given at about 4 or 12 weeks. Findings of the study overall: Possibly, clonal diversity was underestimated; donors were largely white British and included more females. Two doses of AZD1222 preceded a rise in Spike-specific TCR breadth and depth. Seropositive status at baseline applied to only six AZD1222 recipients.

TCRdb's table, derived via immunoSEQ multiplex PCR, lists solely in-frame clones and lacks some. The table shows 120,000 to 150,000 clones, with roughly 88% occurring only once. Note on this clone: Its antigen is currently unknown.

CDR1 and CDR2 from the germline V gene are MNHEY and SVGAGI. The CDR3 extends over 15 amino acids. Trimming took 7 bases from V and 0 from J, leaving 16 bases between them. This chain joins TRBV6-5 and TRBJ2-7; D gene ambiguous. This sample comprised peripheral blood, obtained on day 0 of AZD1222 vaccination. The source is an adult in good health. The CDR3 bases are TGTGCCAGCAACTATAGACTCGACCCCTCCTACGAGCAGTACTTC. This encodes CASNYRLDPSYEQYF.